This T cell receptor (beta chain) stems from a study of T-cell memory formation after mild COVID-19. On the study more broadly: The two donors had largely donor-specific TCR clusters. Study outcomes and limitations: Clones that shrank (day 15 to 85) were balanced CD4/CD8, whereas later expanders leaned CD4+. Among CD4+ contracting clones, most were CM and EM, and CD8+ ones EMRA.

This clonotype was seen repeatedly, ten times or more. Its antigen remains unknown. The germline V and J ends were trimmed by 5 bases and 5 bases, with 16 bases remaining between them. CDR1 and CDR2 from the germline V gene are LNHDA and SQIVND (reference sequence). The length of the CDR3 is 15 residues. Constant-segment primers and 5'RACE yielded cDNA libraries for TCR alpha and TCR beta, each carrying sample barcodes and UMIs. TCRdb reprocessed the 5' RACE reads with MiXCR, giving one entry per CDR3 protein. The table lists roughly 160,000 distinct CDR3 sequences, about 9.9% of them singletons, with more than 3.5% in the top ten.

The chain has TRBV19 and TRBJ2-1; no clear D gene. What was sequenced was PBMCs or a T cell subset sorted from them (not recorded which). The TCR was taken from a man aged 18 to 29 who had mild COVID-19 (a few samples of this study predate the infection). Cell type and time point are not known. The DNA of the CDR3 is TGTGCCAGTAGTGTGCAGTCGCGTTCGGACAATGAGCAGTTCTTC. It encodes CASSVQSRSDNEQFF.